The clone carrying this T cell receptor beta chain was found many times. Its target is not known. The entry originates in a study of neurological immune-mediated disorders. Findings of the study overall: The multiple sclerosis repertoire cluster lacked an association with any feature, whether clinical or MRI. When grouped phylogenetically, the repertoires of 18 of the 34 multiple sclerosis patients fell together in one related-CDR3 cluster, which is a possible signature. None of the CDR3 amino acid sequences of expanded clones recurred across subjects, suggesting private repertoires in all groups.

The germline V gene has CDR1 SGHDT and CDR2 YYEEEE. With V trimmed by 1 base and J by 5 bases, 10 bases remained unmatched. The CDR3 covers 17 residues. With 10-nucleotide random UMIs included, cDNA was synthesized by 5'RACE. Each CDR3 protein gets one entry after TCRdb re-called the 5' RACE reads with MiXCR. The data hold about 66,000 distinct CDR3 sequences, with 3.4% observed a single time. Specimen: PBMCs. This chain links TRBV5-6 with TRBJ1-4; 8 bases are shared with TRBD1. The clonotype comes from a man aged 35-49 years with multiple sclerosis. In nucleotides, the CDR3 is TGTGCCAGCAGCTTGCGACAGGGGCACGCTTCAAATGAAAAACTGTTTTTT. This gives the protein CASSLRQGHASNEKLFF. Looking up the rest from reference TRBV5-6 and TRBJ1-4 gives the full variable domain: DAGVTQSPTHLIKTRGQQVTLRCSPKSGHDTVSWYQQALGQGPQFIFQYYEEEERQRGNFPDRFSGHQFPNYSSELNVNALLLGDSALYLCASSLRQGHASNEKLFFGSGTQLSVL.